Listed below are T cell receptor beta chains from one sample, sequenced in a study of identical twins. One entry per CDR3 protein, called by TCRdb with MiXCR from the 5' RACE reads. This sample carries 700,000 or so distinct CDR3 sequences, 8.5% to 9% of them seen once, and the ten largest clones take 0.75% to 1%. These data were likewise used in another study, on yellow fever vaccine responses in identical twins.

The sequencing sample was made of PBMCs. Receptors were obtained from a young woman in good health. Each CDR3 is given with its conserved first and last residue. A D gene is named only where the DNA matches it firmly. Clone size, where shown, is once, few, many, or a class for clones that have expanded.

clone_size	v_call	d_call	j_call	cdr3_aa	cdr3_nt
many	TRBV29-1	.	TRBJ2-1	CSVSLEGREQFF	TGCAGCGTCAGTCTCGAGGGACGGGAGCAGTTCTTC
.	TRBV4-2	.	TRBJ2-7	CASSPDMRTYEQYF	TGTGCCAGCAGCCCGGATATGAGGACCTACGAGCAGTACTTC
.	TRBV29-1	.	TRBJ2-2	CSVGATGGQGTGELFF	TGCAGCGTTGGTGCTACCGGGGGGCAGGGCACCGGGGAGCTGTTTTTT
.	TRBV24-1	.	TRBJ2-3	CATSDFGQSTDTQYF	TGTGCCACCAGTGATTTTGGACAGAGCACAGATACGCAGTATTTT
.	TRBV18	TRBD2	TRBJ2-1	CASSPSREAPFF	TGTGCCAGCTCACCCTCGCGGGAGGCCCCGTTCTTC
.	TRBV29-1	.	TRBJ2-1	CSVEERGREQFF	TGCAGCGTTGAAGAAAGGGGGAGGGAGCAGTTCTTC
few	TRBV6-1	TRBD1	TRBJ1-1	CASTRGGFTEAFF	TGTGCCAGCACCAGGGGGGGGTTCACTGAAGCTTTCTTT
few	TRBV6-5	.	TRBJ2-1	CASSYSILTSDEQFF	TGTGCCAGCAGTTACTCGATTCTAACTAGTGATGAGCAGTTCTTC
few	TRBV5-1	TRBD2	TRBJ2-1	CASSFSGGGHNEQFF	TGCGCCAGCAGCTTTAGCGGGGGAGGGCACAATGAGCAGTTCTTC
.	TRBV25-1	.	TRBJ2-5	CASKSKGETQYF	TGTGCCAGCAAATCCAAGGGGGAGACCCAGTACTTC
many	TRBV21-1	.	TRBJ2-1	CASSERRNYSYNEQFF	TGTGCCAGCAGCGAACGTAGGAATTACTCCTACAATGAGCAGTTCTTC
.	TRBV20-1	TRBD2	TRBJ2-1	CSALDGRLAGPSSYNEQFF	TGCAGTGCTTTAGACGGGAGGCTAGCGGGACCGAGCTCCTACAATGAGCAGTTCTTC
.	TRBV27	TRBD1	TRBJ2-6	CASSLLGQGAGANVLTF	TGTGCCAGCAGTTTATTAGGCCAGGGGGCTGGGGCCAACGTCCTGACTTTC
few	TRBV6-5	TRBD2	TRBJ2-1	CASSYSIGAGGGVRNEQFF	TGTGCCAGCAGTTACTCGATCGGCGCGGGAGGTGGGGTACGCAATGAGCAGTTCTTC
few	TRBV24-1	.	TRBJ1-1	CATSDDRRGNTEAFF	TGTGCCACCAGTGATGACAGGCGAGGGAACACTGAAGCTTTCTTT
few	TRBV6-5	.	TRBJ2-2	CASSSLKVGAGGELFF	TGTGCCAGCAGTTCCCTGAAAGTTGGAGCCGGCGGGGAGCTGTTTTTT
.	TRBV29-1	TRBD2	TRBJ2-5	CSVEESPGLAGVETQYF	TGCAGCGTTGAAGAATCCCCTGGACTAGCGGGAGTGGAGACCCAGTACTTC
few	TRBV5-1	.	TRBJ1-2	CASSAEGLPNYGYTF	TGCGCCAGCAGCGCTGAGGGGCTACCTAACTATGGCTACACCTTC
many	TRBV10-3	.	TRBJ2-3	CATGTGFSSTDTQYF	TGTGCCACCGGAACGGGATTTTCTAGCACAGATACGCAGTATTTT
few	TRBV5-1	TRBD1	TRBJ2-2	CASSLEGTGKANTGELFF	TGCGCCAGCAGCTTGGAGGGGACAGGGAAGGCGAACACCGGGGAGCTGTTTTTT
.	TRBV6-2/TRBV6-3	TRBD2	TRBJ2-1	CASSSPLAGNYNEQFF	TGTGCCAGCAGTTCCCCCCTAGCGGGAAACTACAATGAGCAGTTCTTC
.	TRBV5-1	.	TRBJ1-2	CASSGGLTGPFNYGYTF	TGCGCCAGCAGCGGCGGACTTACAGGACCATTTAACTATGGCTACACCTTC
.	TRBV6-2/TRBV6-3	.	TRBJ2-5	CASSYRARGKETQYF	TGTGCCAGCAGTTACCGGGCCAGGGGAAAAGAGACCCAGTACTTC
.	TRBV3-1	TRBD1	TRBJ2-5	CASSRPGQGLQTQYF	TGTGCCAGCAGCCGCCCGGGACAGGGTTTGCAGACCCAGTACTTC
few	TRBV19	.	TRBJ1-2	CASTTSLGGYTF	TGTGCCAGTACCACATCATTGGGGGGCTACACCTTC
few	TRBV3-1	TRBD1	TRBJ1-6	CASSHGGRTGVSSPLHF	TGTGCCAGCAGCCATGGGGGGAGGACAGGGGTATCTTCACCCCTCCACTTT
.	TRBV29-1	.	TRBJ2-7	CSVALVGYEQYF	TGCAGCGTGGCGCTGGTAGGGTACGAGCAGTACTTC
.	TRBV29-1	.	TRBJ2-1	CSVRPGSGPYNEQFF	TGCAGCGTCAGACCGGGGTCAGGGCCCTACAATGAGCAGTTCTTC
many	TRBV7-2	.	TRBJ2-5	CASSPTGETQYF	TGCGCCAGCAGCCCCACAGGGGAGACCCAGTACTTC
.	TRBV29-1	.	TRBJ2-3	CSVEGGNSTDTQYF	TGCAGCGTTGAAGGGGGCAACAGCACAGATACGCAGTATTTT
few	TRBV7-9	.	TRBJ2-1	CASSFQQVREFF	TGTGCCAGCAGCTTCCAACAGGTGCGGGAGTTCTTC
.	TRBV4-1	.	TRBJ2-7	CASSQDPRGGYEQYF	TGCGCCAGCAGCCAAGATCCCCGAGGGGGCTACGAGCAGTACTTC
many	TRBV5-1	.	TRBJ2-7	CASSLDRLFNEQYF	TGCGCCAGCAGCTTGGACAGGTTGTTCAACGAGCAGTACTTC
many	TRBV7-6	.	TRBJ2-1	CASSLALSSEQFF	TGTGCCAGCAGCTTAGCACTTAGCAGTGAGCAGTTCTTC
many	TRBV27	.	TRBJ2-7	CASSLGPVSYEQYF	TGTGCCAGCAGTTTAGGCCCAGTATCCTACGAGCAGTACTTC
many	TRBV29-1	TRBD2	TRBJ2-1	CSVDGTRGEASYNEQFF	TGCAGCGTTGATGGGACTAGGGGTGAGGCGTCCTACAATGAGCAGTTCTTC
many	TRBV5-1	.	TRBJ2-3	CASSTGGSGTDTQYF	TGCGCCAGCAGCACCGGTGGTAGCGGCACAGATACGCAGTATTTT
few	TRBV2	.	TRBJ2-4	CASSERIWGEAKNIQYF	TGTGCCAGCAGTGAAAGGATATGGGGCGAAGCCAAAAACATTCAGTACTTC
many	TRBV10-3	.	TRBJ2-2	CAISDAGQYTGELFF	TGTGCCATCAGTGACGCGGGACAATACACCGGGGAGCTGTTTTTT
.	TRBV5-5	.	TRBJ2-7	CASSLGQLSSYEQYF	TGTGCCAGCAGCTTGGGGCAGTTGAGCTCCTACGAGCAGTACTTC
few	TRBV10-3	TRBD1	TRBJ1-1	CAISGDRGQTEAFF	TGTGCCATCAGTGGGGACAGGGGCCAAACTGAAGCTTTCTTT
few	TRBV6-5	.	TRBJ1-4	CASSYRTGSGEKLFF	TGTGCCAGCAGTTACCGAACAGGGAGCGGGGAAAAACTGTTTTTT
.	TRBV7-2	TRBD1	TRBJ1-1	CASSGRGLGNTEAFF	TGTGCCAGCAGCGGGAGGGGGCTTGGGAACACTGAAGCTTTCTTT
few	TRBV12-3/TRBV12-4	.	TRBJ1-4	CASSFAVYNEKLFF	TGTGCCAGCAGTTTCGCAGTTTATAATGAAAAACTGTTTTTT
few	TRBV24-1	.	TRBJ2-1	CATSDFGSGLIDEQFF	TGTGCCACCAGTGATTTCGGTAGCGGTCTTATCGATGAGCAGTTCTTC
many	TRBV29-1	.	TRBJ1-1	CSADPPGTEAFF	TGCAGCGCTGATCCCCCCGGGACTGAAGCTTTCTTT
.	TRBV20-1	.	TRBJ2-1	CSALGEGNEQFF	TGCAGTGCCCTTGGCGAGGGAAATGAGCAGTTCTTC
many	TRBV2	TRBD1	TRBJ2-7	CASTRRTGGYEQYF	TGTGCCAGCACGAGAAGGACAGGGGGGTACGAGCAGTACTTC
few	TRBV6-5	.	TRBJ2-7	CASSYKEGSYEQYF	TGTGCCAGCAGTTACAAGGAGGGTTCCTACGAGCAGTACTTC
.	TRBV6-4	TRBD1	TRBJ2-1	CASSDSWTGTLNEQFF	TGTGCCAGCAGTGACTCCTGGACAGGGACCCTCAATGAGCAGTTCTTC
.	TRBV3-1	.	TRBJ2-7	CASTSARGQFYEQYF	TGTGCCAGCACCAGCGCGCGCGGACAGTTCTACGAGCAGTACTTC
many	TRBV5-1	.	TRBJ2-3	CASSVTSTDTQYF	TGCGCCAGCAGCGTAACTAGCACAGATACGCAGTATTTT
many	TRBV12-3/TRBV12-4	TRBD2	TRBJ2-7	CASGRASGPYEQYF	TGTGCCAGCGGCCGGGCTAGCGGGCCCTACGAGCAGTACTTC